The rows below give T cell receptor beta chains drawn from one sample of a study of beta chain features in type 1 diabetes. TCRdb's copy holds only in-frame clones and misses some; the assay was immunoSEQ multiplex PCR. This sample has roughly 310,000 clones, with approximately 10% found just once. What was sequenced was naive CD4+ T cells from blood. The receptor set was obtained from a woman in her thirties in good health. Both conserved end residues are part of each CDR3. D genes are given only for firm matches. Only some rows state a clone size, as once, few, many or a class for expanded clones.

j_call | v_call | d_call | clone_size | cdr3_aa | cdr3_nt
TRBJ2-3 | TRBV14 | TRBD2 | - | CASSPLADASTDTQYF | TGTGCCAGCAGCCCTCTAGCGGACGCTAGCACAGATACGCAGTATTTT
TRBJ1-2 | TRBV7-9 | - | many | CASSPRGGYTF | TGTGCCAGCAGCCCGAGGGGGGGCTACACCTTC
TRBJ2-7 | TRBV18 | TRBD2 | - | CASSPASGSPYEQYF | TGTGCCAGCTCCCCGGCTAGCGGGAGTCCCTACGAGCAGTACTTC
TRBJ1-5 | TRBV2 | - | - | CASSDGIPGGQPQHF | TGTGCCAGCAGTGACGGGATTCCGGGGGGTCAGCCCCAGCATTTT
TRBJ1-1 | TRBV9 | TRBD1 | - | CASSGQGGRLANTEAFF | TGTGCCAGCAGCGGACAGGGTGGGAGACTTGCGAACACTGAAGCTTTCTTT
TRBJ2-7 | TRBV6-1 | TRBD2 | - | CASSVLAEALREQYF | TGTGCCAGCAGTGTTCTAGCGGAGGCCCTTCGTGAGCAGTACTTC
TRBJ1-1 | TRBV15 | - | - | CATSSSTGTEAFF | TGTGCCACCAGCAGTTCGACAGGCACTGAAGCTTTCTTT
TRBJ2-1 | TRBV7-3 | TRBD2 | - | CASSTRPGTSGPEQFF | TGTGCCAGCAGCACCCGGCCCGGGACTAGCGGGCCTGAGCAGTTCTTC
TRBJ2-2 | TRBV9 | TRBD2 | - | CASSATGGLVTGELFF | TGTGCCAGCAGCGCTACGGGAGGGCTCGTGACCGGGGAGCTGTTTTTT
TRBJ2-6 | TRBV5-1 | - | - | CASSLASSSGANVLTF | TGCGCCAGCAGCTTGGCGTCCAGCTCTGGGGCCAACGTCCTGACTTTC
TRBJ2-5 | TRBV9 | TRBD1 | few | CASSVGPGQRKETQYF | TGTGCCAGCAGCGTGGGGCCGGGACAGAGGAAAGAGACCCAGTACTTC
TRBJ2-7 | TRBV4-2 | TRBD2 | few | CASSQGASGSYEQYF | TGTGCCAGCAGCCAAGGGGCTAGCGGGAGCTACGAGCAGTACTTC
TRBJ2-5 | TRBV5-8 | TRBD1 | - | CASSSTGGWETQYF | TGTGCCAGCAGCTCCACAGGGGGCTGGGAGACCCAGTACTTC
TRBJ1-4 | TRBV15 | - | few | CATSRDRGGGEKLFF | TGTGCCACCAGCAGAGATCGGGGAGGGGGTGAAAAACTGTTTTTT
TRBJ2-1 | TRBV11-2 | TRBD1 | few | CASSLRLPRTGPNEQFF | TGTGCCAGCAGCTTAAGACTACCCAGGACAGGTCCAAATGAGCAGTTCTTC
TRBJ2-7 | TRBV7-2 | - | - | CASRQHYEQYF | TGTGCCAGCAGACAACATTACGAGCAGTACTTC
TRBJ2-1 | TRBV7-2 | TRBD2 | few | CASSSQGTSGHNEQFF | TGTGCCAGCAGCTCCCAGGGGACTAGCGGACACAATGAGCAGTTCTTC
TRBJ1-4 | TRBV29-1 | - | - | CSVWEGGDEKLFF | TGCAGCGTCTGGGAGGGGGGGGATGAAAAACTGTTTTTT
TRBJ1-4 | TRBV30 | TRBD1 | - | CAWRRQGVDEKLFF | TGTGCCTGGAGAAGACAGGGGGTAGATGAAAAACTGTTTTTT
TRBJ2-1 | TRBV28 | - | - | CASSQAWEQFF | TGTGCCAGCAGTCAGGCATGGGAGCAGTTCTTC
TRBJ2-3 | TRBV11-1 | - | few | CASSSGTFSSDTQYF | TGTGCCAGCAGTTCCGGGACTTTTAGCTCAGATACGCAGTATTTT
TRBJ1-5 | TRBV9 | TRBD1 | - | CASSNDQGGPQHF | TGTGCCAGCAGCAACGACCAGGGGGGTCCCCAGCATTTT
TRBJ2-3 | TRBV7-2 | - | - | CASSLASGWGGPDTQYF | TGTGCCAGCAGCTTAGCGTCGGGATGGGGGGGGCCAGACACGCAGTATTTT
TRBJ2-2 | TRBV5-4 | - | few | CASSLVGGLFTGELFF | TGTGCCAGCAGCTTGGTTGGCGGGTTATTCACCGGGGAGCTGTTTTTT
TRBJ1-1 | TRBV30 | - | few | CAWKPGGNTEAFF | TGTGCCTGGAAGCCGGGGGGGAACACTGAAGCTTTCTTT